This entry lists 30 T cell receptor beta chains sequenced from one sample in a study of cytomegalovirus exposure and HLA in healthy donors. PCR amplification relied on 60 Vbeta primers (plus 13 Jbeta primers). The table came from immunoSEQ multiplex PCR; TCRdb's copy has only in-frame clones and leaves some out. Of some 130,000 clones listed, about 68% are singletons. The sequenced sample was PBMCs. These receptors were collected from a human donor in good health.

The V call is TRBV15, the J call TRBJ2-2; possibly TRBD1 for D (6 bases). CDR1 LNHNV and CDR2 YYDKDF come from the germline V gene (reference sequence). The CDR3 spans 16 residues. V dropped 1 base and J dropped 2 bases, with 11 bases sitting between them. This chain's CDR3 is CATSRGHRENTGELFF. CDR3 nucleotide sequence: TGTGCCACCAGCAGAGGGCACAGGGAAAACACCGGGGAGCTGTTTTTT. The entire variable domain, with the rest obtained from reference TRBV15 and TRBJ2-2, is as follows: DAMVIQNPRYQVTQFGKPVTLSCSQTLNHNVMYWYQQKSSQAPKLLFHYYDKDFNNEADTPDNFQSRRPNTSFCFLDIRSPGLGDTAMYLCATSRGHRENTGELFFGEGSRLTVL.

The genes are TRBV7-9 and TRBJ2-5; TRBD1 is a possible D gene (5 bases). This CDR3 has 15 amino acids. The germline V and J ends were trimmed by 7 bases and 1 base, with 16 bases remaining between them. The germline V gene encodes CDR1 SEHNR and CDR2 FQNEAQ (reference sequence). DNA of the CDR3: TGTGCCAGCACATTTTGGGCTCAGGGCCAAGAGACCCAGTACTTC. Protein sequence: CASTFWAQGQETQYF.

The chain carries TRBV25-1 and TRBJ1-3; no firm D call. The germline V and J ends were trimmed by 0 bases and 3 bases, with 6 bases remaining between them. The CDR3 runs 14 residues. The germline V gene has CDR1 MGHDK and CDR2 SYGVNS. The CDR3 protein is CASSEYFGGNTIYF. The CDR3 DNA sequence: TGTGCCAGCAGTGAATATTTCGGTGGAAACACCATATATTTT. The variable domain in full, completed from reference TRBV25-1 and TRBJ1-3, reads EADIYQTPRYLVIGTGKKITLECSQTMGHDKMYWYQQDPGMELHLIHYSYGVNSTEKGDLSSESTVSRIRTEHFPLTLESARPSHTSQYLCASSEYFGGNTIYFGEGSWLTVV.

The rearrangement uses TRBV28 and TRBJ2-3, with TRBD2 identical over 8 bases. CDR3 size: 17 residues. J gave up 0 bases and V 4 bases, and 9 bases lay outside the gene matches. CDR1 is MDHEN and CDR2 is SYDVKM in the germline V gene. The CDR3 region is CASSSNLAGHSTDTQYF. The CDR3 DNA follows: TGTGCCAGCAGTTCCAATCTAGCGGGCCACAGCACAGATACGCAGTATTTT.

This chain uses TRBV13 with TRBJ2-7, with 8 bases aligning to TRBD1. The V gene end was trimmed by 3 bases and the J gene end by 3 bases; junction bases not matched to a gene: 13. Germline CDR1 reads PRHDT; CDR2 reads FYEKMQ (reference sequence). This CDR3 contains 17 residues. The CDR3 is CASSFLLGGQGGYEQYF. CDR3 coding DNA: TGTGCCAGCAGCTTTCTTCTCGGCGGACAGGGAGGCTACGAGCAGTACTTC.

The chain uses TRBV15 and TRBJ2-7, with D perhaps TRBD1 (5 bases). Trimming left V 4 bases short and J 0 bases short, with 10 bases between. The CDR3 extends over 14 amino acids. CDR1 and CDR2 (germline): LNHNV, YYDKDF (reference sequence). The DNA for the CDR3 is TGTGCCACCAGCATCCACAGGAGCTCCTACGAGCAGTACTTC. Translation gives CATSIHRSSYEQYF.

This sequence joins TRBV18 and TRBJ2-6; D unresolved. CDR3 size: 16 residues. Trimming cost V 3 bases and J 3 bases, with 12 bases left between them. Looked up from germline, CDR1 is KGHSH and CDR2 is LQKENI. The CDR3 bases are TGTGCCAGCTCACCCTCAGGCCAGATTGGGGCCAACGTCCTGACTTTC. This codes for CASSPSGQIGANVLTF.

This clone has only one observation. The CDR3 DNA reads as TGCGCCAGCAGCGTGGGACAGGGAGATTCACCCCTCCACTTT. It is translated as CASSVGQGDSPLHF. V and J are TRBV5-1 and TRBJ1-6, with TRBD1 matching 9 bases. The CDR3 runs to 14 residues. The V gene end was trimmed by 4 bases and the J gene end by 8 bases; junction bases not matched to a gene: 4. Germline loops: CDR1 SGHRS, CDR2 YFSETQ.

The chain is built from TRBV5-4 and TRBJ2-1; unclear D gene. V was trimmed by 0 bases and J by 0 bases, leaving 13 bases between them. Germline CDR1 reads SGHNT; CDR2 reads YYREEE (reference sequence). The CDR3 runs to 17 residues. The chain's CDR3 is CASSLDPQESSYNEQFF. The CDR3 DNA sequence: TGTGCCAGCAGCTTGGATCCCCAGGAAAGCTCCTACAATGAGCAGTTCTTC. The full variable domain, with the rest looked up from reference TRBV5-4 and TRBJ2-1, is ETGVTQSPTHLIKTRGQQVTLRCSSQSGHNTVSWYQQALGQGPQFIFQYYREEENGRGNFPPRFSGLQFPNYSSELNVNALELDDSALYLCASSLDPQESSYNEQFFGPGTRLTVL.

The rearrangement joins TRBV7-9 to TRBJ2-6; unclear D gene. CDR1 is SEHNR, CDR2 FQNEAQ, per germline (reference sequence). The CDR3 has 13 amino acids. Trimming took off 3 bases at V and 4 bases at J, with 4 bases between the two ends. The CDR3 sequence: CASSFIGANVLTF. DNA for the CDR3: TGTGCCAGCAGCTTTATCGGGGCCAACGTCCTGACTTTC.

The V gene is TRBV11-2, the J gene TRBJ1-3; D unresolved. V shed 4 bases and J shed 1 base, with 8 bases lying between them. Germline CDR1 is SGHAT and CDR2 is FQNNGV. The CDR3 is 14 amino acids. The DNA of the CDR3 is TGTGCCAGCAGCTCAGGAATATCTGGAAACACCATATATTTT. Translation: CASSSGISGNTIYF.

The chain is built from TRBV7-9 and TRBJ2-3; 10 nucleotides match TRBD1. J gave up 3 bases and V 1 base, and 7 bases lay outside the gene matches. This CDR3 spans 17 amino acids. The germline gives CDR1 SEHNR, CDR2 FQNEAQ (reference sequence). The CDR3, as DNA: TGTGCCAGCAGCTTAGGAACCGGGACAGGGGTGACAGATACGCAGTATTTT. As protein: CASSLGTGTGVTDTQYF.

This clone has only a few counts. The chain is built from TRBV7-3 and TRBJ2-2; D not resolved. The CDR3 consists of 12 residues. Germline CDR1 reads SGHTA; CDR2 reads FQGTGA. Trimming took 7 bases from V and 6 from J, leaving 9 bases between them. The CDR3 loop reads CASTLNSGELFF. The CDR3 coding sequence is TGTGCCAGCACTTTAAACTCCGGGGAGCTGTTTTTT.

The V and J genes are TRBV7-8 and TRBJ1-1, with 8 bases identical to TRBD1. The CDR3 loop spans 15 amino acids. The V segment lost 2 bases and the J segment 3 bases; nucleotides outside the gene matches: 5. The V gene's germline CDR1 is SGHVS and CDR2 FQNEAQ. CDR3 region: CASSLQDRAYTEAFF. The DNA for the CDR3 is TGTGCCAGCAGCTTACAGGACAGGGCTTACACTGAAGCTTTCTTT.

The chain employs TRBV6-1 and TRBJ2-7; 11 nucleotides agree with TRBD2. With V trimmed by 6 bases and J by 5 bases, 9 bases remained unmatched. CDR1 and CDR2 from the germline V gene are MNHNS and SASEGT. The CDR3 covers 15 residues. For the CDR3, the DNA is TGTGCCAGCAGGGGCTATACTAGCGGGAGAAACGAGCAGTACTTC. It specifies CASRGYTSGRNEQYF.

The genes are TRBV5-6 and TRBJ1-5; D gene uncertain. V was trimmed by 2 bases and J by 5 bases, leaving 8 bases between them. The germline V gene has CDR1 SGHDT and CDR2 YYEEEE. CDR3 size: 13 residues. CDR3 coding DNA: TGTGCCAGCAGCTTACGGGGAGATCAGCCCCAGCATTTT. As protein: CASSLRGDQPQHF.

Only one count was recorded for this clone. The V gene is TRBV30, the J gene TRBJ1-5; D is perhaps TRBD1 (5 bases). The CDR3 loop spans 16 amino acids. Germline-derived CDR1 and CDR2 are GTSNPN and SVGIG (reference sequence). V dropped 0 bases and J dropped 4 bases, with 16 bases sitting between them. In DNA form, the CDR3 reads TGTGCCTGGAGTGTCCCATCGGGGGGTAGGAATCAGCCCCAGCATTTT. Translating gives CAWSVPSGGRNQPQHF.

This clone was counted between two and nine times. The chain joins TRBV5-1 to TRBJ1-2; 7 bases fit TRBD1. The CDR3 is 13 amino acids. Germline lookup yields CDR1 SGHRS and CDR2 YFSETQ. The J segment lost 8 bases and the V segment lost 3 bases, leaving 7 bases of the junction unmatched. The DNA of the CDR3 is TGCGCCAGCAGCTGGGACGCAGGGGGAGGCTACACCTTC. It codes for CASSWDAGGGYTF.

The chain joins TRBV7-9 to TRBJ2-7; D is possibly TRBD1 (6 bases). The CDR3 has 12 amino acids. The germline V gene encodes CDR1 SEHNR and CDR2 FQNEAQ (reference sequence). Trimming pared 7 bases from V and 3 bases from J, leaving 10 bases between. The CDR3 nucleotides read TGTGCCAGCACTACAGGGTTCTACGAGCAGTACTTC. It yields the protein CASTTGFYEQYF.

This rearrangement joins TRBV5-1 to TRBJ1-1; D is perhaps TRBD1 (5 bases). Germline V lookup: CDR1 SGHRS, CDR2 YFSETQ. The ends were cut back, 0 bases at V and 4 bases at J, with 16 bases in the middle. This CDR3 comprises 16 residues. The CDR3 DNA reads TGCGCCAGCAGCTTGGCTCGGGGGATGGGCCCCACTGAAGCTTTCTTT. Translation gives CASSLARGMGPTEAFF. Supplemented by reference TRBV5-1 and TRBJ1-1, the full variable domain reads KAGVTQTPRYLIKTRGQQVTLSCSPISGHRSVSWYQQTPGQGLQFLFEYFSETQRNKGNFPGRFSGRQFSNSRSEMNVSTLELGDSALYLCASSLARGMGPTEAFFGQGTRLTVV.

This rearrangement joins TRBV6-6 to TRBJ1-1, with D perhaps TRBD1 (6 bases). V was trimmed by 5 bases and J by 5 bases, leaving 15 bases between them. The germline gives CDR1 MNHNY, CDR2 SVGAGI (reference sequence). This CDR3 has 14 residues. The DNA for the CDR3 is TGTGCCAGCAGTGGGGGATCAGGGGAGACTGAAGCTTTCTTT. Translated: CASSGGSGETEAFF.

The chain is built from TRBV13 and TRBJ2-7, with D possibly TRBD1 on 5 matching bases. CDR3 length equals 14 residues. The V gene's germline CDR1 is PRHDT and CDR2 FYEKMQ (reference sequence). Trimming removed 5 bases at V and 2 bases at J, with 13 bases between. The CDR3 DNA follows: TGTGCCAGCAGCACCTGGACACCCCCCTACGAGCAGTACTTC. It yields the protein CASSTWTPPYEQYF.

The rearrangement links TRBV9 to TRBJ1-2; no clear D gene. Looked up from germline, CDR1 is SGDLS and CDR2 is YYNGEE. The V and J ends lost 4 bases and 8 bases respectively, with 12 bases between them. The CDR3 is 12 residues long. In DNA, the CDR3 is TGTGCCAGCAGCCCAGACACTGGCGGCTACACCTTC. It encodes CASSPDTGGYTF.

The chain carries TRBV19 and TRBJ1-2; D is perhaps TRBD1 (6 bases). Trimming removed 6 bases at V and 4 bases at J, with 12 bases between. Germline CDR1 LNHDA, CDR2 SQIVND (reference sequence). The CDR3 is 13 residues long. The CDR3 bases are TGTGCCAGTAGCCCGAGGGGGTCCTATGGCTACACCTTC. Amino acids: CASSPRGSYGYTF.

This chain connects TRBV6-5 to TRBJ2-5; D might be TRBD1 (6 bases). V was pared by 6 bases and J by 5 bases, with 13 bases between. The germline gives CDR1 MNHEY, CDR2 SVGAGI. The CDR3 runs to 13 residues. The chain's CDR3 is CASSPRGSETQYF. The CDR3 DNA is TGTGCCAGCAGCCCAAGGGGGTCCGAGACCCAGTACTTC.

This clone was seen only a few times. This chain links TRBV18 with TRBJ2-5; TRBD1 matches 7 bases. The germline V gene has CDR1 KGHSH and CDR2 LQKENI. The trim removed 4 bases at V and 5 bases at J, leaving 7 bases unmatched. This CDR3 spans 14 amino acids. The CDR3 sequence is CASSQDRAEETQYF. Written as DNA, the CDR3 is TGTGCCAGCTCACAAGACAGGGCGGAGGAGACCCAGTACTTC.

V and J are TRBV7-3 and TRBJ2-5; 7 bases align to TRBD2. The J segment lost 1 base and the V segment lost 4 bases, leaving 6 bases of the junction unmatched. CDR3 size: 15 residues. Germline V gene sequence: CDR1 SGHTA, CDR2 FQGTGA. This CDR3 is CASSSQPGGQETQYF. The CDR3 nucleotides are TGTGCCAGCAGCTCCCAACCGGGAGGCCAAGAGACCCAGTACTTC. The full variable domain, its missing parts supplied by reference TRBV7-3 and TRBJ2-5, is GAGVSQTPSNKVTEKGKYVELRCDPISGHTALYWYRQSLGQGPEFLIYFQGTGAADDSGLPNDRFFAVRPEGSVSTLKIQRTERGDSAVYLCASSSQPGGQETQYFGPGTRLLVL.

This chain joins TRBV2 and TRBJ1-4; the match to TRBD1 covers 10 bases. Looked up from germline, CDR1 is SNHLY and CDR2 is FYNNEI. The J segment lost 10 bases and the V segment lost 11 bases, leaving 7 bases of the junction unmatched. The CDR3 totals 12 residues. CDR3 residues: CAGSGTGVKLFF. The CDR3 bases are TGTGCCGGCTCCGGGACAGGGGTAAAACTGTTTTTT.

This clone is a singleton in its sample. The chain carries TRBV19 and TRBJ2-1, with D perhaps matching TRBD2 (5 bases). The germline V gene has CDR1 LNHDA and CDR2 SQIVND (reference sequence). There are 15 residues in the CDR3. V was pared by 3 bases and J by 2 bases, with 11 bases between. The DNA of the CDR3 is TGTGCCAGTAGTATTGGGGTAGCGACCTACAATGAGCAGTTCTTC. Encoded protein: CASSIGVATYNEQFF. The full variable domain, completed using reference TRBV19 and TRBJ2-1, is DGGITQSPKYLFRKEGQNVTLSCEQNLNHDAMYWYRQDPGQGLRLIYYSQIVNDFQKGDIAEGYSVSREKKESFPLTVTSAQKNPTAFYLCASSIGVATYNEQFFGPGTRLTVL.

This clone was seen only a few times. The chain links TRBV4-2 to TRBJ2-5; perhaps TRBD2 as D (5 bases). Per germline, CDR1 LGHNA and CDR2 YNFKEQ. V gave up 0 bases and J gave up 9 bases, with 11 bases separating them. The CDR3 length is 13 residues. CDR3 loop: CASSQDLAEAQYF. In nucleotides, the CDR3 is TGTGCCAGCAGCCAAGATCTGGCGGAGGCCCAGTACTTC.